The clone carrying this TCR beta chain came up a few times. Its antigen is as yet unknown. New diagnoses, under 2 months' duration, and ages 18 to 65 characterized the hyperthyroidism patients. As the template, RNA transcripts were used to amplify TCR beta CDR3 regions. HTBI primers served in a first-round RT-PCR, which a second-round multiplex PCR followed. TCRdb reprocessed the multiplex PCR reads via MiXCR and lists one record per CDR3 protein. The sample lists about 550,000 distinct CDR3 sequences; about 35% were seen once. The ends were cut back, 2 bases at V and 1 base at J, with 2 bases in the middle. From germline, CDR1 is LNHDA and CDR2 SQIVND (reference sequence). The CDR3 covers 12 residues. This sample is drawn from a study of Graves' ophthalmopathy and Graves' hyperthyroidism. Study in general: Ophthalmopathy absent within 18 months of follow-up marked hyperthyroidism as stable. Study-wide results and caveats: Detection in blood was also observed for most expanded thyroid clonotypes above 0.001 frequency.

The gene calls are TRBV19 and TRBJ1-1; no definite D call. Sequencing was performed on peripheral blood or thyroid tissue (not recorded which). This clonotype was sampled from an adult man with Graves' hyperthyroidism. CDR3 nucleotide sequence: TGTGCCAGTAGTATACAGAACACTGAAGCTTTCTTT. Encoded protein: CASSIQNTEAFF. Supplemented by reference TRBV19 and TRBJ1-1, the full variable domain reads DGGITQSPKYLFRKEGQNVTLSCEQNLNHDAMYWYRQDPGQGLRLIYYSQIVNDFQKGDIAEGYSVSREKKESFPLTVTSAQKNPTAFYLCASSIQNTEAFFGQGTRLTVV.